This T cell receptor (beta chain) was observed in a study of blood T cells in healthy people across ages. A sample-barcoded 5' primer and a J-beta primer mix were used in a second PCR of about 6 to 12 cycles. TCRdb independently ran MiXCR on the 5' RACE reads; one entry per CDR3 protein. The sample has 900,000 to 950,000 distinct CDR3 sequences, about 29% seen once. Trimming took off 0 bases at V and 2 bases at J, with 11 bases between the two ends. Looked up from germline, CDR1 is SGHRS and CDR2 is YFSETQ. The CDR3 has 15 residues. These data also formed part of another study, on T cells of mothers and their children.

This TCR derives from a woman aged 40 to 49 in good health. The sequenced material came from blood. The chain joins TRBV5-1 to TRBJ1-1, with D hard to call. The CDR3, as DNA: TGCGCCAGCAGCTTGGGAGGCCAGACAAACACTGAAGCTTTCTTT. Translated: CASSLGGQTNTEAFF.